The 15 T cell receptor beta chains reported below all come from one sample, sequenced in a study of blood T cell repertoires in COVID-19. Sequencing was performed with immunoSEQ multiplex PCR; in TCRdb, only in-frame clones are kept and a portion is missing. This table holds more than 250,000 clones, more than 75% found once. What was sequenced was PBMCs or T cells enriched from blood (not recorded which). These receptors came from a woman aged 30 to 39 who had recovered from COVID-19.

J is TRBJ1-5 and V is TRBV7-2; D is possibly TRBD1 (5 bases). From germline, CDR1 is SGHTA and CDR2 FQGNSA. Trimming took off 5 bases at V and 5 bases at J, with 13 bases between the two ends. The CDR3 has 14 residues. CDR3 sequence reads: CASSAVAGDQPQHF. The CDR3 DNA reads TGTGCCAGCAGCGCCGTGGCGGGGGATCAGCCCCAGCATTTT.

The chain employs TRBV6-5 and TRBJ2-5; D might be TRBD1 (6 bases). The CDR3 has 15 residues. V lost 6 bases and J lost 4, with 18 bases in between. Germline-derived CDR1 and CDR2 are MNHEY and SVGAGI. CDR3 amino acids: CASSLPGTLRETQYF. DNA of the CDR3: TGTGCCAGCAGCCTCCCAGGGACATTGCGAGAGACCCAGTACTTC.

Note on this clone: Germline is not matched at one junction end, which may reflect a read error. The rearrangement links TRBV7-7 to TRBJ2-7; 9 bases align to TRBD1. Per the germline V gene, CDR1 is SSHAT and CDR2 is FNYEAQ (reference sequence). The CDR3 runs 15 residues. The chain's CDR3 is CASSLDGTGNFEQYF. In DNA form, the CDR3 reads TGTGCTAGCAGCTTAGATGGGACAGGGAACTTCGAGCAGTACTTC.

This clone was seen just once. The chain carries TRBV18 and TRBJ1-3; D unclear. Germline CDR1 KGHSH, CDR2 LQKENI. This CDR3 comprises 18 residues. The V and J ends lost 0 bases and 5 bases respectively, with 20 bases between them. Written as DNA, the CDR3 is TGTGCCAGCTCACCACCAGGGAGCCCCGCCGGGAAAAGAAACACCATATATTTT. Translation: CASSPPGSPAGKRNTIYF.

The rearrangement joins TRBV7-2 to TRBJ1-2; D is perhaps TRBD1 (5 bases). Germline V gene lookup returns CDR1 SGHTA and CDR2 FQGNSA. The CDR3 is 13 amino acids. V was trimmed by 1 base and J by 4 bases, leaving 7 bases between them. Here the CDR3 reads CASSLVQAYGYTF. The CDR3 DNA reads TGTGCCAGCAGCTTAGTACAGGCCTATGGCTACACCTTC.

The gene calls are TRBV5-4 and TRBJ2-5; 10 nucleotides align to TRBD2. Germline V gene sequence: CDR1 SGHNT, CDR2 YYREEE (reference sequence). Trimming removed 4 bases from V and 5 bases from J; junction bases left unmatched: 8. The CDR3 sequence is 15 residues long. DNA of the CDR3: TGTGCCAGCAGCCCTAGCGGGGGTGTTCGGGAGACCCAGTACTTC. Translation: CASSPSGGVRETQYF.

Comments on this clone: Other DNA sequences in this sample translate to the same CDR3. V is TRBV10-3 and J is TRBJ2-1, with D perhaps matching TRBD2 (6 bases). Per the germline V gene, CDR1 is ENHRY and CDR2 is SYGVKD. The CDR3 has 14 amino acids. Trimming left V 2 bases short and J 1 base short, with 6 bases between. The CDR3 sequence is CAISEGLSYNEQFF. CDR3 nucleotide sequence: TGTGCCATCAGTGAGGGACTATCCTACAATGAGCAGTTCTTC.

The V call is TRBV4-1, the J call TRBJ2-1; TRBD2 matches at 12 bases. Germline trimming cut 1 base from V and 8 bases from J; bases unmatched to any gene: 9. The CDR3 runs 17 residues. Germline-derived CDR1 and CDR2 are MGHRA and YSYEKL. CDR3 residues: CASSQAQRPSGGDEQFF. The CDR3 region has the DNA TGCGCCAGCAGCCAAGCCCAGAGGCCTAGCGGGGGGGATGAGCAGTTCTTC.

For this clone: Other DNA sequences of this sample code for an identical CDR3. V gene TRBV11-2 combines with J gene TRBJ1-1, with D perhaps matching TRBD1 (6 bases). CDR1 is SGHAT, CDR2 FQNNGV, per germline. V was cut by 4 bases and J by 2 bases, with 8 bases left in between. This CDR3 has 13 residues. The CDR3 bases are TGTGCCAGCAGCTGGGGACAAAACACTGAAGCTTTCTTT. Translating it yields CASSWGQNTEAFF.

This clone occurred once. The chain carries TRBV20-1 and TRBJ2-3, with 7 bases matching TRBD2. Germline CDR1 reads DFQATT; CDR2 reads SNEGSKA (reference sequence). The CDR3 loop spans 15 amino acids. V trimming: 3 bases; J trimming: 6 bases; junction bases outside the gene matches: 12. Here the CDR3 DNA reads TGCAGTGCTAGTGAAACTAGCGCCTCGGCGGATACGCAGTATTTT. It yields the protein CSASETSASADTQYF.

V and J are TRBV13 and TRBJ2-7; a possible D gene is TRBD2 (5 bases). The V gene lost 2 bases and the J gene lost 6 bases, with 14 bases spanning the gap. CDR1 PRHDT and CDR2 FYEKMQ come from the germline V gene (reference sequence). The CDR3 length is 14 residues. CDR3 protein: CASSLSSGEIEQYF. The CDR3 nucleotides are TGTGCCAGCAGCTTATCAAGCGGAGAAATCGAGCAGTACTTC.

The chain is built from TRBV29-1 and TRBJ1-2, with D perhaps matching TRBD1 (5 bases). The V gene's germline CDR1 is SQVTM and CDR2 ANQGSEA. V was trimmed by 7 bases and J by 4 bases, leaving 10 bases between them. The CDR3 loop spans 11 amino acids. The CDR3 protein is CSEGEGYGYTF. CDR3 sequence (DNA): TGCAGCGAAGGGGAGGGCTATGGCTACACCTTC. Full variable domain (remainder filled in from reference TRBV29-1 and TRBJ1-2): SAVISQKPSRDICQRGTSLTIQCQVDSQVTMMFWYRQQPGQSLTLIATANQGSEATYESGFVIDKFPISRPNLTFSTLTVSNMSPEDSSIYLCSEGEGYGYTFGSGTRLTVV.

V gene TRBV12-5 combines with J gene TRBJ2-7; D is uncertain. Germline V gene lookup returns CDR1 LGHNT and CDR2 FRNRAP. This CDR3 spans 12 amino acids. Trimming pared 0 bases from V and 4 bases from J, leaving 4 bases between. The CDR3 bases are TGTGCTAGTGGTTTGGTCCCGTACGAGCAGTACTTC. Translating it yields CASGLVPYEQYF.

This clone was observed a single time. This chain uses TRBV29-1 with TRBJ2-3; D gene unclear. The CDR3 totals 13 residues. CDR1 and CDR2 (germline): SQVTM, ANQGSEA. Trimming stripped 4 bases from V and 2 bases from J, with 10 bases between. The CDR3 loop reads CSVGPVNTDTQYF. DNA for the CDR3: TGCAGCGTTGGCCCGGTTAACACAGATACGCAGTATTTT.

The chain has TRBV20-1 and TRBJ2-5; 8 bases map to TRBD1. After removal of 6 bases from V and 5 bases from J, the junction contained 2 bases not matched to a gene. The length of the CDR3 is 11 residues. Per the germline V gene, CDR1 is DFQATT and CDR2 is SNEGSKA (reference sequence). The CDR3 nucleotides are TGCAGTGCGCGACAGGGGGAGACCCAGTACTTC. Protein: CSARQGETQYF.